The entry that follows covers one TCR beta chain sequence. This sample was included in a study of blood T cell repertoires in COVID-19. Study details: The United States, Italy and Spain provided the acute and convalescent COVID-19 samples.

In the original processing: Researchers report that nucleated cell counts were estimated from reference gene primer amplification. Libraries were prepared by immunoSEQ multiplex PCR; TCRdb keeps only in-frame clonotypes and omits some of them. From that table come the V and J calls and clone size; the DNA was used to work out D and trimming. The sample has about 230,000 clones; over 70% are singletons. Germline V CDR1 and CDR2: SGHRS, YFSETQ. With 4 bases removed from V and 3 bases from J, the gap between germline ends came to 7 bases. The CDR3 runs 12 residues. Sequencing was performed on peripheral blood. The sequence came from a man aged 35-49 years with acute or convalescent COVID-19. The V call is TRBV5-1, the J call TRBJ2-5; D possibly corresponds to TRBD2 (6 bases). CDR3 sequence reads: CASSPGEETQYF. As DNA, the CDR3 is TGCGCCAGCAGCCCGGGAGAAGAGACCCAGTACTTC.